This T cell receptor (beta chain) was retrieved from a study of T cells in tumors after PD-1 blockade. Study-level information: During anti-PD-1 treatment, some patients continued daily vismodegib 150 mg.

Trimming removed 6 bases at V and 4 bases at J, with 7 bases between. Germline CDR1 SGHVS, CDR2 FNYEAQ. The CDR3 length is 12 residues. The table came from immunoSEQ multiplex PCR; TCRdb's copy has only in-frame clones and leaves some out. The sample includes roughly 59,000 clones, around 77% seen only once; the top ten take roughly 13%. The clonotype originates from a human donor with basal cell carcinoma. V and J are TRBV7-6 and TRBJ1-5; D call uncertain. Here the sequenced sample was PBMCs, taken before anti-PD-1 treatment. Written as DNA, the CDR3 is TGTGCCAGCAGGCACAGTAATCAGCCCCAGCATTTT. Residues: CASRHSNQPQHF.